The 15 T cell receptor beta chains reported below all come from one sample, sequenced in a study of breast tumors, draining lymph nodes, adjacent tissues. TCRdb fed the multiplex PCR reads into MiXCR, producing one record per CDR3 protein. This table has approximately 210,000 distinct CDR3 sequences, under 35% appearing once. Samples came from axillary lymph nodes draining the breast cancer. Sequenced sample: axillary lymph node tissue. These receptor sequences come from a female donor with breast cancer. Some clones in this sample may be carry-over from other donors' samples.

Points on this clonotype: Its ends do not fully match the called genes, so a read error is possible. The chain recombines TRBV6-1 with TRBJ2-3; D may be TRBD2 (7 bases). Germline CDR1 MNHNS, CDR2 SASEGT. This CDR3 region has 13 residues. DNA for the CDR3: TGTGCCAGCTCGCGGGAGAGGACAGATATGCAGTATTTT. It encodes CASSRERTDMQYF.

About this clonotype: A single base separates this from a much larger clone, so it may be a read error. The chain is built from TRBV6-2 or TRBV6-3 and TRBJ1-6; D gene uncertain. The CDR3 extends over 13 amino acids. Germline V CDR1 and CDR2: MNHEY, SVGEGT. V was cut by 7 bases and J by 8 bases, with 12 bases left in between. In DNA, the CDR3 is TGTGCCAGCATGCACGCGCGGGATTCACCCCTCCACTTT. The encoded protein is CASMHARDSPLHF.

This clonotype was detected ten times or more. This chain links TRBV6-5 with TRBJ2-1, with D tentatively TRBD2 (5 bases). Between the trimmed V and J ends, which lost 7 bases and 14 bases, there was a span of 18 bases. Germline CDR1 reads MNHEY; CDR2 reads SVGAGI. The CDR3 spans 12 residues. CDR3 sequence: CASTDPSEAEFF. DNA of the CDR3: TGTGCCAGCACGGACCCCTCGGAGGCCGAGTTCTTC.

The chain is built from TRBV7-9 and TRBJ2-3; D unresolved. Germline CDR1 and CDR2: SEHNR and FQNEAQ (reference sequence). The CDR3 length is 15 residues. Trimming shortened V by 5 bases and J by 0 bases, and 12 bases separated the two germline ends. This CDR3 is CASSPLTSSTDTQYF. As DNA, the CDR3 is TGTGCCAGCAGCCCTCTGACATCTAGCACAGATACGCAGTATTTT.

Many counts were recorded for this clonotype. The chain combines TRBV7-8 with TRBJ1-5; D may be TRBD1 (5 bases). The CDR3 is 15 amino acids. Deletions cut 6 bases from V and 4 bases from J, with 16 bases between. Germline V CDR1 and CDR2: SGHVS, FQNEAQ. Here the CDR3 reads CASSPGTAGNQPQHF. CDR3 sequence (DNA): TGTGCCAGCAGTCCCGGGACCGCCGGAAATCAGCCCCAGCATTTT.

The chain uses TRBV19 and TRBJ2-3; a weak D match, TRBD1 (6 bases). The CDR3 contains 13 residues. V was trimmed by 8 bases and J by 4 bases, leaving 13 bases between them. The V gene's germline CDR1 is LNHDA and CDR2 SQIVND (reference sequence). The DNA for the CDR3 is TGTGCCAGTTTATTGAACAGGGCAGATACGCAGTATTTT. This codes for CASLLNRADTQYF. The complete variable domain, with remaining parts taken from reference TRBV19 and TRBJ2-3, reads DGGITQSPKYLFRKEGQNVTLSCEQNLNHDAMYWYRQDPGQGLRLIYYSQIVNDFQKGDIAEGYSVSREKKESFPLTVTSAQKNPTAFYLCASLLNRADTQYFGPGTRLTVL.

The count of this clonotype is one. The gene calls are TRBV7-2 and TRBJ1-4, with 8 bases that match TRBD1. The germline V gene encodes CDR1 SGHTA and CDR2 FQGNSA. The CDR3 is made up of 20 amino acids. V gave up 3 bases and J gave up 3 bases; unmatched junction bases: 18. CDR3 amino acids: CASSLETGAISGGANEKLFF. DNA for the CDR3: TGTGCCAGCAGCTTGGAGACAGGGGCGATTAGCGGGGGGGCTAATGAAAAACTGTTTTTT.

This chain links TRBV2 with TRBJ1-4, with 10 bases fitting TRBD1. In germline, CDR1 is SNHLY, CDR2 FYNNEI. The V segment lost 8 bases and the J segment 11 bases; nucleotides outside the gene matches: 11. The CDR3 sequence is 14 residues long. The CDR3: CASSGGQGIGKLFF. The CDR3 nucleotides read TGTGCCAGCTCTGGGGGACAGGGGATCGGGAAACTGTTTTTT.

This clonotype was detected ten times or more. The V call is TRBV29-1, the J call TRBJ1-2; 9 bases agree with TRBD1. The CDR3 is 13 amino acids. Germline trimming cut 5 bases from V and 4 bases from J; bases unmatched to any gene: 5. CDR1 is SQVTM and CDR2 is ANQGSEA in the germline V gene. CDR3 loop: CSVSGTGSYGYTF. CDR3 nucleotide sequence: TGCAGCGTTTCCGGGACAGGGAGCTATGGCTACACCTTC.

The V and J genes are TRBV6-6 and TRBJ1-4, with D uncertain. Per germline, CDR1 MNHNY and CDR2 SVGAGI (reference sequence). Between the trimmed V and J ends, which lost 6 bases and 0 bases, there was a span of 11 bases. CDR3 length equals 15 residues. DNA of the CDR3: TGTGCCAGCAGCGCTTCCTTTACAACTAATGAAAAACTGTTTTTT. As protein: CASSASFTTNEKLFF.

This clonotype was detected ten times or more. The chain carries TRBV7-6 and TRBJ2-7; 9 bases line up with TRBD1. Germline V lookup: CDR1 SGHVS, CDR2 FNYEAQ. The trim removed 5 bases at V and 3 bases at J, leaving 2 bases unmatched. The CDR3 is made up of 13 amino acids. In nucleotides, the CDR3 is TGTGCCAGCAGCGCGGACAGGGGCTACGAGCAGTACTTC. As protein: CASSADRGYEQYF.

The CDR3 DNA reads TGTGCCAGCAGCTTGATCACAGTCTGTGGCTACACCTTC. Residues: CASSLITVCGYTF. The rearrangement links TRBV5-8 to TRBJ1-2, with D hard to call. The CDR3 covers 13 residues. Trimming pared 1 base from V and 7 bases from J, leaving 11 bases between. Germline CDR1 reads SGHTS; CDR2 reads YDEGEE.

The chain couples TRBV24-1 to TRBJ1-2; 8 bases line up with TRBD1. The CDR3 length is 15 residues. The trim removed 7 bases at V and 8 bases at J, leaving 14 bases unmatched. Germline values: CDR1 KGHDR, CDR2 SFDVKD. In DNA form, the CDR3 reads TGTGCCACCAGGATACCGCAGGGGGCGGGGGTAGGCTACACCTTC. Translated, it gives CATRIPQGAGVGYTF.

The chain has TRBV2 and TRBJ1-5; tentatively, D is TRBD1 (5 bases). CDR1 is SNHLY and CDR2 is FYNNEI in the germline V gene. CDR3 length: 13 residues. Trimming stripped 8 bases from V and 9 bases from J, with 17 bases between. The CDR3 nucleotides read TGTGCCAGCTGGGGGAGTAGCGGGGGGCCCCAGCATTTT. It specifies CASWGSSGGPQHF. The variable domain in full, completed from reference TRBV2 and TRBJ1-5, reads EPEVTQTPSHQVTQMGQEVILRCVPISNHLYFYWYRQILGQKVEFLVSFYNNEISEKSEIFDDQFSVERPDGSNFTLKIRSTKLEDSAMYFCASWGSSGGPQHFGDGTRLSIL.

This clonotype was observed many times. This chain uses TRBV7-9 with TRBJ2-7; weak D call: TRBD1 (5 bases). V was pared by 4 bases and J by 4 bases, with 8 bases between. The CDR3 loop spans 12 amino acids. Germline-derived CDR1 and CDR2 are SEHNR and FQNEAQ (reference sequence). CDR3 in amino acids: CASSSDIYEQYF. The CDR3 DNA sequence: TGTGCCAGCAGCTCGGACATATACGAGCAGTACTTC.